A selection of T cell receptor beta chains follows, all from one sample in a study of CD4 T cells in relation to SARS-CoV-2 and coronaviruses. Assay: immunoSEQ multiplex PCR; the TCRdb copy retains only in-frame clones and omits some. Found here are approximately 17,000 clones, about 80% of them singletons; the top ten hold roughly 30%. These receptors are not linked to any known antigen. The sequencing input was CD4+ T cells from PBMCs, cultured in vitro. The receptors originated from a human donor in good health. The CDR3 runs from the conserved cysteine through the conserved F or W. The D gene is left open where the match is weak. Clone sizes are given selectively: once, few, many, or a class where the clone is expanded.

>TRBV7-9|-|TRBJ2-2|-
TGTGCCAGCAGCCGACCAGGACCACAGGACGGGGAGCTGTTTTTT
CASSRPGPQDGELFF
>TRBV7-8|TRBD1|TRBJ1-3|-
TGTGCCAGCAGCTCCTTGACAGGGTTCTCTGGAAACACCATATATTTT
CASSSLTGFSGNTIYF
>TRBV19|-|TRBJ1-2|-
TGTGCCAGTAGTATTCATCAGGGCGTTAACTATGGCTACACCTTC
CASSIHQGVNYGYTF
>TRBV5-1|TRBD1|TRBJ2-3|-
TGCGCCAGCGGTCTAACAGGGGCCCCTCGCACAGATACGCAGTATTTT
CASGLTGAPRTDTQYF
>TRBV7-2|-|TRBJ2-3|-
TGTGCCAGCAGCTTAGTCGGTACTAGCACAGATACGCAGTATTTT
CASSLVGTSTDTQYF
>TRBV19|TRBD1|TRBJ2-6|-
TGTGCCAGTAGTAACCAGGGGGCTGGCTCTGGGGCCAACGTCCTGACTTTC
CASSNQGAGSGANVLTF
>TRBV7-2|TRBD2|TRBJ2-3|-
TGTGCCAGCAGCCAAGCGGGGGGGCGTTCAGATACGCAGTATTTT
CASSQAGGRSDTQYF
>TRBV5-1|-|TRBJ1-2|-
TGCGCCAGCAGCCCGGGAATAGCACCCCGCCGACTAAACTATGGCTACACCTTC
CASSPGIAPRRLNYGYTF
>TRBV9|TRBD2|TRBJ2-5|-
TGTGCCAGCAGCCCAAGGGGACCTAGCGGGGGGCGAGAAGAGACCCAGTACTTC
CASSPRGPSGGREETQYF
>TRBV5-1|-|TRBJ2-1|once
TGCGCCAGCAGCTTGGGGACTAAGGACAATGAGCAGTTCTTC
CASSLGTKDNEQFF
>TRBV7-9|TRBD2|TRBJ2-3|-
TGTGCCAGCAGCCCACGGCAGGGCGGGGGTACGCAGTATTTT
CASSPRQGGGTQYF
>TRBV19|-|TRBJ1-1|-
TGTGCCAGTAGTATGGCAGTCAACACTGAAGCTTTTTTT
CASSMAVNTEAFF
>TRBV29-1|TRBD1|TRBJ1-2|-
TGCAGCGTCGCGACAGGGAACTATGGCTACACCTTC
CSVATGNYGYTF
>TRBV19|-|TRBJ2-7|few
TGTGCCAGTAGTCCCACGGGGACCTACGAGCAGTACTTC
CASSPTGTYEQYF
>TRBV19|TRBD1|TRBJ1-2|once
TGTGCCAGTAGTCCGGCCGAGGGGGCCTATGGCTACACCTTC
CASSPAEGAYGYTF
>TRBV12-3/TRBV12-4|-|TRBJ2-5|-
TGTGCCAGCAGGACAGGCAAGCAAGAGACCCAGTACTTC
CASRTGKQETQYF
>TRBV29-1|-|TRBJ2-5|-
TGCAGCGTTGTTCGGCAGGGGGAGACCCAGTACTTC
CSVVRQGETQYF
>TRBV2|TRBD1|TRBJ1-6|-
TGTGCCAGCAGGCAAGACAGGGTTCATAATTCACCCCTCCACTTT
CASRQDRVHNSPLHF
>TRBV2|TRBD2|TRBJ2-3|-
TGTGCCACCAGAGTAGCGGGGGGGCGGGATACGCAGTATTTT
CATRVAGGRDTQYF
>TRBV24-1|-|TRBJ2-2|-
TGTGCCACCAGTGATGCGGGACACTCGAACACCGGGGAGCTGTTTTTT
CATSDAGHSNTGELFF
>TRBV7-2|TRBD2|TRBJ2-1|few
TGTGCCAGCAGCTTAGTAGCGGGCGCGGGCCCTGACAATGAGCAGTTCTTC
CASSLVAGAGPDNEQFF
>TRBV7-2|-|TRBJ1-1|once
TGTGCCAGCAGCAGGGGGACCAGGGAATGGACTGAAGCTTTCTTT
CASSRGTREWTEAFF
>TRBV5-1|-|TRBJ2-5|-
TGCGCCAGCAGCTTGGCCTTGGGAGAGACCCAGTACTTC
CASSLALGETQYF
>TRBV4-3|-|TRBJ2-3|-
TGCGCCAGCAGCCAGCGATTCGCGATCGGGGATACGCAGTATTTT
CASSQRFAIGDTQYF
>TRBV2|TRBD2|TRBJ2-5|once
TGTGCCAGCAGTTCCTTGACTAGCGGGAGTTGGGGGCAAGAGACCCAGTACTTC
CASSSLTSGSWGQETQYF
>TRBV5-6|-|TRBJ2-1|-
TGTGCCAGCAGCCCCGGGACTCCATCCTACAATGAGCAGTTCTTC
CASSPGTPSYNEQFF
>TRBV6-5|TRBD1|TRBJ1-6|-
TGTGCCAGCAGTTACTCAAGCGGGACAGGGGTTTCACCCCTCCACTTT
CASSYSSGTGVSPLHF
>TRBV7-9|TRBD1|TRBJ2-7|-
TGTGCCAGCAGCCCCCAGGGACAGCCCCTGAACGAGCAGTACTTC
CASSPQGQPLNEQYF
>TRBV18|TRBD1|TRBJ2-7|-
TGTGCCAGCTCACCACGGGACAGGGCCTACGAGCAGTACTTC
CASSPRDRAYEQYF
>TRBV3-1/TRBV3-2|-|TRBJ1-2|-
TGTGCCAGCAGCCTACGACAGACCAACAACTATGGCTACACCTTC
CASSLRQTNNYGYTF
>TRBV7-9|TRBD1|TRBJ2-2|-
TGTGCCAGCAGCCCTTTGACAGGGATCGCCGGGGAGCTGTTTTTT
CASSPLTGIAGELFF
>TRBV10-1|-|TRBJ2-1|-
TGCGCCAGCAGTGTGCAGTCCTTCTACAATGAGCAGTTCTTC
CASSVQSFYNEQFF
>TRBV25-1|-|TRBJ2-1|-
TGTGCCAGCTTAAGCCACAATGAGCAGTTCTTC
CASLSHNEQFF
>TRBV9|-|TRBJ1-2|once
TGTGCCAGCAGCGTAGCTAGGAGTACAAAAGGCTACACCTTC
CASSVARSTKGYTF
>TRBV4-3|-|TRBJ1-2|few
TGCGCCAGCAGCCAAGGAAAGGGGTTGGGCTACACCTTC
CASSQGKGLGYTF
>TRBV2|TRBD1|TRBJ1-2|few
TGTGCCAGCAGTGGGACAGGCGGAGGTGGCTACACCTTC
CASSGTGGGGYTF
>TRBV5-3|TRBD1|TRBJ1-4|-
TGTGCCAGAAGCTTAATACAGGGACAGGGTCCCCAAAACCTTTCTCCAACTAATGAAAAACTGTTTTTT
CARSLIQGQGPQNLSPTNEKLFF
>TRBV12-3/TRBV12-4|-|TRBJ1-1|once
TGTGCCAGCACAAGCGGCTGGAGCACTGAAGCTTTCTTT
CASTSGWSTEAFF
>TRBV27|-|TRBJ2-5|-
TGTGCCAGCAGTCCCGTGAGGGCAGCCGAGACCCAGTACTTC
CASSPVRAAETQYF
>TRBV7-2|-|TRBJ1-6|once
TGTGCCAGCAGCTTGGCTCGACAGGATCCCCAACCCCTCCACTTT
CASSLARQDPQPLHF